The T cell receptor beta chain described here comes from a study of T cell repertoires in cytomegalovirus infection. TCRdb ran MiXCR on the reads and lists one entry per CDR3 protein. The table has a few hundred thousand distinct CDR3 sequences, around 15% seen once. This clonotype was observed a handful of times. The CDR3 is made up of 12 amino acids. Germline values: CDR1 DFQATT, CDR2 SNEGSKA (reference sequence). Trimming stripped 5 bases from V and 8 bases from J, with 14 bases between. The sequenced material came from CD8+ T cells from PBMCs. This TCR was recovered from a human donor in good health (CMV status not recorded). Some clones in this sample may be carry-over from other donors' samples. This chain links TRBV20-1 with TRBJ2-3, with D tentatively TRBD1 (6 bases). The chain's CDR3 is CSASRLQGTQYF. For the CDR3, the DNA is TGCAGTGCTTCTCGGCTACAGGGTACGCAGTATTTT.